A single sample is the source of the 8 T cell receptor beta chains below, sequenced in a study of molecular identifiers for immune sequencing clone quantification (dated by TCRdb to the late 2010s). Libraries were made using PCR. Sequencing relied on a NextSeq 500. TCRdb redid the processing of the public reads, applying fastp at Q25 and MiXCR, and retained in-frame beta chains. Merged by CDR3 protein, the rows form single entries marked with the most common genes and DNA. Here the sample has some 590,000 distinct CDR3 sequences; roughly 25% occur a single time. About 0.84% of the sample comes from the top ten. The sequencing input was naive CD8+ T cells from blood, with Jurkat cell RNA spiked in. Taken with the paper, the label for cell subset or site translates to: FACS-sorted CD8+CD4-CCR7+CD45RA+ naive T cells. Source of these receptors: a human donor in good health. Some libraries in this study had Jurkat cell RNA spiked in.

This clonotype was counted a few times. Here the CDR3 DNA reads TGCGCCAGCAGCTTTCGGGCGACCTACGAGCAGTACTTC. Its protein is CASSFRATYEQYF. This chain uses TRBV5-1 with TRBJ2-7; no clear D gene. Germline V gene sequence: CDR1 SGHRS, CDR2 YFSETQ. There are 13 residues in the CDR3. Between the trimmed V and J ends, which lost 2 bases and 2 bases, there was a span of 8 bases.

This clonotype was recorded at least ten times. The chain recombines TRBV5-1 with TRBJ2-7; 9 bases are shared with TRBD2. The V gene end was trimmed by 0 bases and the J gene end by 4 bases; junction bases not matched to a gene: 8. This CDR3 comprises 16 residues. Germline V gene lookup returns CDR1 SGHRS and CDR2 YFSETQ. CDR3 in amino acids: CASSLEGSGSRYEQYF. The CDR3 DNA follows: TGCGCCAGCAGCTTGGAAGGTAGCGGGAGTAGGTACGAGCAGTACTTC.

J is TRBJ2-3 and V is TRBV27; 9 nucleotides align to TRBD2. Trimming at V came to 3 bases and at J to 2 bases, leaving 9 bases not matched to a gene. There are 17 residues in the CDR3. CDR1 MNHEY and CDR2 SMNVEV come from the germline V gene (reference sequence). The CDR3 DNA reads TGTGCCAGCAGTTTTCTCGGTGTAGCGGGGGTCACAGATACGCAGTATTTT. It encodes CASSFLGVAGVTDTQYF.

This clonotype was picked up many times. The chain has TRBV5-5 and TRBJ2-7, with D perhaps assigned TRBD1 or TRBD2 (6 bases each). The CDR3 totals 16 residues. Germline-derived CDR1 and CDR2 are SGHKS and YYEKEE (reference sequence). The ends were cut back, 0 bases at V and 1 base at J, with 14 bases in the middle. The CDR3 sequence is CASSLDRGRLSYEQYF. In DNA, the CDR3 is TGTGCCAGCAGCTTGGACCGGGGGCGATTGTCCTACGAGCAGTACTTC.

Worth noting for this clonotype: A much larger clone is a single base away; this may be a read error. The V and J genes are TRBV7-9 and TRBJ1-4; possibly TRBD1 for D (6 bases). Near its end, the DNA agrees better with TRBJ2-2, so the J call may be wrong. This CDR3 is 15 amino acids long. Looked up from germline, CDR1 is SEHNR and CDR2 is FQNEAQ (reference sequence). The CDR3 DNA sequence: TGTGCCGGCAGCCCAAGCCCCACAGGGTTGGGGGAGCTGTTTTTT. Its translation: CAGSPSPTGLGELFF.

This clonotype was counted ten times or more. This chain joins TRBV30 and TRBJ2-1; 10 bases line up with TRBD2. CDR1 and CDR2 (germline): GTSNPN, SVGIG (reference sequence). The CDR3 length is 14 residues. Trimming at V came to 3 bases and at J to 4 bases, leaving 3 bases not matched to a gene. CDR3 in DNA: TGTGCCTGGAGATGGACTAGCGGTTACAATGAGCAGTTCTTC. Protein: CAWRWTSGYNEQFF.

The table lists this clonotype with a few counts. It may be a read error: a sequence one base away is much more abundant. This sequence joins TRBV5-1 and TRBJ2-3, with D possibly matching TRBD2 (7 bases). Germline V CDR1 and CDR2: SGHRS, YFSETQ. This CDR3 region has 14 residues. The CDR3 reads CAGSWRGGADTQYF. In DNA, the CDR3 is TGCGCCGGCAGCTGGAGGGGGGGCGCGGATACGCAGTATTTT.

In DNA, the CDR3 is TGCAGTGCTAGAGCCCGACAGGAGAGCACAGATACGCAGTATTTT. This encodes CSARARQESTDTQYF. The chain joins TRBV20-1 to TRBJ2-3, with a weak D call TRBD1 (6 bases). CDR1 and CDR2 (germline): DFQATT, SNEGSKA (reference sequence). Trimming pared 1 base from V and 0 bases from J, leaving 11 bases between. This CDR3 is built from 15 residues.